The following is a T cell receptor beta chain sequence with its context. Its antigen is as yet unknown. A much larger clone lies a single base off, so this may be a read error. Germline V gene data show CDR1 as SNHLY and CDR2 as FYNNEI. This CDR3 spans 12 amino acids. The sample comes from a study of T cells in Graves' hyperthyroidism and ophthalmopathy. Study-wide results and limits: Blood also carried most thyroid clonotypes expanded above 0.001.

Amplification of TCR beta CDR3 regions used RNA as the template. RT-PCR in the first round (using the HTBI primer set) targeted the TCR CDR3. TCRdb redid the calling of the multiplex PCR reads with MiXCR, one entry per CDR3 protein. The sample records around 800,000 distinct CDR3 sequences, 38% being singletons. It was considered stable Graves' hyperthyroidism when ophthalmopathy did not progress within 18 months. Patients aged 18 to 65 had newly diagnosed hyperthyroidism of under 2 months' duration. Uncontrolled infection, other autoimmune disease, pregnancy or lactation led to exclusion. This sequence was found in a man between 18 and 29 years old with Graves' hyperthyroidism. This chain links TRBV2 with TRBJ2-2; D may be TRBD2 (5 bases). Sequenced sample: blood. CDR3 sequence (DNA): TGTGCCAGCGAGGCAGTCACCGGGGAGCTGCTTTTT. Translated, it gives CASEAVTGELLF.